Listed here are 16 T cell receptor beta chains from one sample, sequenced in a study of T-cell reconstitution after alpha-beta-depleted transplantation in children. During its preparation, the TCRbeta library received unique molecular identifiers. MiXCR, run by TCRdb on the PCR reads, gives a single entry per CDR3 protein. The table lists about 260,000 distinct CDR3 sequences, around 7.8% of them singletons, with less than 8% in the top ten. This sample comprised PBMCs, mostly from graft donor cells, obtained 180 days after TCRalphabeta/CD19-depleted stem cell transplant. Source of these receptors: a male patient younger than 18 who had a stem cell transplant for acute lymphoblastic leukemia, so the T cells may come from the graft donor.

This clonotype was detected ten times or more. The chain uses TRBV9 and TRBJ2-4; D is unresolved. The CDR3 is 12 residues long. Germline loops: CDR1 SGDLS, CDR2 YYNGEE. With 0 bases removed from V and 10 bases from J, the gap between germline ends came to 8 bases. CDR3 in DNA: TGTGCCAGCAGCGTAGACGGAGCAATTCAGTACTTC. Translating it yields CASSVDGAIQYF.

This clonotype was found many times. The chain joins TRBV28 to TRBJ2-7, with TRBD2 matching 10 bases. Germline-derived CDR1 and CDR2 are MDHEN and SYDVKM. With V trimmed by 6 bases and J by 2 bases, 7 bases remained unmatched. CDR3 length equals 15 residues. In DNA, the CDR3 is TGTGCCAGCAGGGTGACTAGCGGGCCTGCCTACGAGCAGTACTTC. This gives the protein CASRVTSGPAYEQYF.

This clonotype was seen ten or more times. V usage is TRBV3-1 and J usage is TRBJ2-2; D unclear. Per the germline V gene, CDR1 is LGHDT and CDR2 is YNNKEL (reference sequence). V was pared by 2 bases and J by 1 base, with 14 bases between. The CDR3 is 17 residues long. CDR3 amino acids: CASSQKALHLNTGELFF. CDR3 coding DNA: TGTGCCAGCAGCCAAAAAGCGTTGCACTTGAACACCGGGGAGCTGTTTTTT.

This clonotype was found many times. This sequence joins TRBV2 and TRBJ2-3, with 8 nucleotides matching TRBD1. The CDR3 loop spans 14 amino acids. V trimming: 6 bases; J trimming: 2 bases; junction bases outside the gene matches: 4. The germline V gene has CDR1 SNHLY and CDR2 FYNNEI. This chain's CDR3 is CASRADRDTDTQYF. CDR3 bases: TGTGCCAGCAGAGCGGACAGGGACACAGATACGCAGTATTTT.

This clonotype has a count of ten or more. This chain uses TRBV10-3 with TRBJ1-4; tentative D call: TRBD1 (5 bases). Germline V CDR1 and CDR2: ENHRY, SYGVKD. V was pared by 6 bases and J by 0 bases, with 8 bases between. CDR3 length: 14 residues. CDR3 nucleotide sequence: TGTGCCATCAGCCAGACAGCAACTAATGAAAAACTGTTTTTT. Translation gives CAISQTATNEKLFF.

On this clonotype: Possible read error: a much larger clone is one base away. The chain couples TRBV11-2 to TRBJ2-3; D perhaps matches TRBD1 (5 bases). V was cut by 4 bases and J by 4 bases, with 18 bases left in between. CDR1 SGHAT and CDR2 FQNNGV come from the germline V gene. The CDR3 length is 16 residues. This chain's CDR3 is CASSSLRVSYPDTQYF. In nucleotides, the CDR3 is TGTGCCAGCAGCTCACTCAGGGTATCCTACCCAGATACGCAGTATTTT.

This clonotype was picked up many times. CDR3 region: CASSVEGWDTQYF. As DNA, the CDR3 is TGTGCCAGCAGCGTAGAAGGATGGGATACGCAGTATTTT. The chain uses TRBV9 and TRBJ2-3, with D hard to call. Deletions cut 0 bases from V and 6 bases from J, with 8 bases between. The CDR3 runs to 13 residues. The germline V gene has CDR1 SGDLS and CDR2 YYNGEE.

On this clonotype: Given a much more abundant clone one base away, this may be a read error. V usage is TRBV9 and J usage is TRBJ2-1; 10 positions match TRBD2. Trimming took 7 bases from V and 3 from J; bases not matched to a gene: 16. The CDR3 has 18 residues. Germline V gene lookup returns CDR1 SGDLS and CDR2 YYNGEE. The CDR3 is CASARASGGRSCYNEQFF. CDR3 DNA sequence: TGTGCCAGCGCGCGGGCTAGCGGGGGCCGGAGCTGCTACAATGAGCAGTTCTTC.

Worth noting for this clonotype: This may be a read error, as it is one base from a much larger clone. The rearrangement joins TRBV20-1 to TRBJ2-5; 11 bases match TRBD2. The CDR3 contains 17 residues. V shed 6 bases, J shed 2 bases, and the junction held 14 bases outside the gene matches. Germline CDR1 is DFQATT and CDR2 is SNEGSKA (reference sequence). CDR3 bases: TGCAGTGCCTGGGGACTAGCGGCAGGCCCCCCACAAGAGACCCAGTACTTC. This sequence encodes CSAWGLAAGPPQETQYF.

This clonotype appeared many times. The V and J genes are TRBV12-3 or TRBV12-4 and TRBJ2-5; the D is unclear. With 7 bases removed from V and 5 bases from J, the gap between germline ends came to 11 bases. The CDR3 contains 12 residues. This CDR3 is CASTPEGETQYF. DNA of the CDR3: TGTGCCAGCACCCCGGAAGGGGAGACCCAGTACTTC.

This clonotype was detected a few times. This rearrangement joins TRBV6-2 or TRBV6-3 to TRBJ2-2, with TRBD1 matching over 9 bases. Unmatched junction bases numbered 6, after V lost 6 bases and J lost 1 base. The CDR3 totals 16 residues. Germline CDR1 MNHEY, CDR2 SVGEGT. The CDR3 spells CASSQKGQGNTGELFF. CDR3 in DNA: TGTGCCAGCAGCCAAAAGGGACAGGGGAACACCGGGGAGCTGTTTTTT.

This clonotype has ten or more counts. The chain is built from TRBV5-1 and TRBJ1-2, with D possibly TRBD1 on 6 matching bases. The CDR3 is made up of 15 amino acids. Germline V gene data show CDR1 as SGHRS and CDR2 as YFSETQ. Trimming took 0 bases from V and 2 from J, leaving 11 bases between them. CDR3 nucleotide sequence: TGCGCCAGCAGCTTGGAGACAGGTTCGAACTATGGCTACACCTTC. Its protein is CASSLETGSNYGYTF.

In this sample, this clonotype turned up many times. V gene TRBV20-1 combines with J gene TRBJ2-5; D is possibly TRBD2 (5 bases). The CDR3 totals 12 residues. Trimming stripped 6 bases from V and 9 bases from J, with 17 bases between. Per the germline V gene, CDR1 is DFQATT and CDR2 is SNEGSKA (reference sequence). CDR3 DNA: TGCAGTGCCCCTGGGAGTGTTTCATCCCAGTACTTC. Translated, it gives CSAPGSVSSQYF.

This clonotype was found many times. V usage is TRBV7-9 and J usage is TRBJ2-7; 9 bases map to TRBD2. This CDR3 has 13 amino acids. J gave up 6 bases and V 5 bases, and 5 bases lay outside the gene matches. Germline CDR1 SEHNR, CDR2 FQNEAQ (reference sequence). The CDR3 DNA follows: TGTGCCAGCAGCCTCTTTAGCGGGGGCGAGCAGTACTTC. It specifies CASSLFSGGEQYF.

This clonotype was counted many times. The chain links TRBV6-5 to TRBJ2-3, with D perhaps TRBD1 (7 bases). CDR1 is MNHEY and CDR2 is SVGAGI in the germline V gene. There are 18 residues in the CDR3. Trimming left V 2 bases short and J 2 bases short, with 20 bases between. The CDR3 bases are TGTGCCAGCAGTTACGGGGCAGGGGGGACCTCAGTCACAGATACGCAGTATTTT. It yields the protein CASSYGAGGTSVTDTQYF.

This clonotype was observed many times. This chain joins TRBV10-3 and TRBJ1-6; tentative D call: TRBD1 (6 bases). Per germline, CDR1 ENHRY and CDR2 SYGVKD. V gave up 6 bases and J gave up 8 bases, with 17 bases separating them. The CDR3 is 15 residues long. CDR3 nucleotides: TGTGCCATCAGAAGAGGGGGGCAGGAGTATTCACCCCTCCACTTT. This encodes CAIRRGGQEYSPLHF.